This T cell receptor beta chain stems from a study of T cells after yellow fever vaccination. TCRdb used MiXCR to reprocess the 5' RACE reads, holding one entry per CDR3 protein. The sample has about 400,000 distinct CDR3 sequences; roughly 11% are singletons. From germline, CDR1 is MNHEY and CDR2 SVGEGT. V was pared by 7 bases and J by 4 bases, with 8 bases between. The CDR3 contains 11 residues. In this sample, this clonotype turned up a few times. The receptor was derived from a man between 18 and 35 years old who received the YFV17D yellow fever vaccine. This chain uses TRBV6-2 or TRBV6-3 with TRBJ2-7, with D possibly matching TRBD1 (6 bases). Source: PBMCs, taken on the day of the first yellow fever vaccination. The CDR3 DNA is TGTGCCAGCACCAGGGGTTACGAGCAGTACGTC. As protein: CASTRGYEQYV.